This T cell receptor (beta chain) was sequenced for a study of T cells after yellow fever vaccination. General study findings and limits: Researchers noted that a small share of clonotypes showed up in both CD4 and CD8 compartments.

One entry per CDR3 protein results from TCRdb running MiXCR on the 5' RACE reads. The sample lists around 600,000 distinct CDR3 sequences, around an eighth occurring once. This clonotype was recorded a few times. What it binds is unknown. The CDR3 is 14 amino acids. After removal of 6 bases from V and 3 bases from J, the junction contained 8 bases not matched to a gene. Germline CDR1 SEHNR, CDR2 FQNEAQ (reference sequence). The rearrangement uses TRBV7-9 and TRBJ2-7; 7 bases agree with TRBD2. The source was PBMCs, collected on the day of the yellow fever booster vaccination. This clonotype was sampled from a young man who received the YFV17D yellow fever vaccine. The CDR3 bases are TGTGCCAGCAGAAAAGCGGGACCGAACTACGAGCAGTACTTC. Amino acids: CASRKAGPNYEQYF.